One sample yielded the 19 T cell receptor beta chains listed below, sequenced in a study of blood T cells in healthy people across ages. A J-beta primer mix and a sample-barcoded 5' primer were used in a second PCR of about 6 to 12 cycles. TCRdb reprocessed the 5' RACE reads with MiXCR, giving one entry per CDR3 protein. The sample contains fewer than 950,000 distinct CDR3 sequences, 30% to 45% of which appear only once. Sequenced: blood. The receptor source for this set is a man younger than 35 in good health.

The J gene is TRBJ2-4, the V gene TRBV12-3 or TRBV12-4; weak D call: TRBD2 (6 bases). With 5 bases removed from V and 6 bases from J, the gap between germline ends came to 17 bases. This CDR3 region has 15 residues. The CDR3 region is CASSTLGAGLNIQYF. DNA of the CDR3: TGTGCCAGCAGTACCCTAGGAGCGGGCCTAAACATTCAGTACTTC.

Details on this clonotype: A single base separates this from a much larger clone, so it may be a read error. The chain joins TRBV12-3 or TRBV12-4 to TRBJ2-3, with TRBD2 as a possible D gene (7 bases). The CDR3 is made up of 14 amino acids. In nucleotides, the CDR3 is TGTGCCAGCAGTTTACTGAGGGGGGGAGATGCGCAGTATTTT. It codes for CASSLLRGGDAQYF.

The chain couples TRBV3-1 to TRBJ2-7, with 13 nucleotides matching TRBD2. The CDR3 is 16 residues long. V lost 4 bases, J lost 4 bases, and 7 bases stayed unmatched. The germline V gene has CDR1 LGHDT and CDR2 YNNKEL (reference sequence). The CDR3 sequence: CASSRTWTSGGYEQYF. CDR3 coding DNA: TGTGCCAGCAGCCGGACATGGACTAGCGGGGGATACGAGCAGTACTTC.

On this clonotype itself: At one end the junction does not follow the germline gene, possibly because of a read error. The chain couples TRBV24-1 to TRBJ2-3; 11 nucleotides line up with TRBD2. The germline CDR1 and CDR2 sequences are KGHDR and SFDVKD. The CDR3 is 16 amino acids. The CDR3 reads CATSDASGGRTDAQYF. The CDR3 DNA sequence: TGTGCCACCAGTGATGCTAGCGGGGGGCGCACAGATGCGCAGTATTTT.

This clonotype was seen many times. This chain joins TRBV9 and TRBJ2-1, with 8 bases identical to TRBD2. CDR1 is SGDLS, CDR2 YYNGEE, per germline. V lost 7 bases and J lost 5; bases outside the gene matches: 8. The CDR3 contains 14 residues. CDR3 residues: CASGPGTRDNEQFF. CDR3 sequence (DNA): TGTGCCAGCGGACCCGGGACTAGGGACAATGAGCAGTTCTTC. Full variable domain (outside the CDR3, taken from reference TRBV9 and TRBJ2-1): DSGVTQTPKHLITATGQRVTLRCSPRSGDLSVYWYQQSLDQGLQFLIQYYNGEERAKGNILERFSAQQFPDLHSELNLSSLELGDSALYFCASGPGTRDNEQFFGPGTRLTVL.

This clonotype was recorded only once. The CDR3 loop reads CAWSARYTDTQYF. The CDR3 bases are TGTGCCTGGAGTGCCAGGTATACAGATACGCAGTATTTT. The gene calls are TRBV30 and TRBJ2-3; D gene ambiguous. V was trimmed by 1 base and J by 3 bases, leaving 8 bases between them. The V gene's germline CDR1 is GTSNPN and CDR2 SVGIG (reference sequence). The CDR3 spans 13 residues.

This clonotype occurred a few times. This rearrangement joins TRBV4-1 to TRBJ2-5; 7 bases match TRBD1. V lost 0 bases, J lost 2 bases, and 6 bases stayed unmatched. The CDR3 is 16 amino acids. Germline values: CDR1 MGHRA, CDR2 YSYEKL. This chain's CDR3 is CASSQDGTETQETQYF. DNA of the CDR3: TGCGCCAGCAGCCAAGACGGGACAGAAACACAAGAGACCCAGTACTTC.

The V and J genes are TRBV6-6 and TRBJ1-2; D remains unclear. Germline CDR1 and CDR2: MNHNY and SVGAGI (reference sequence). CDR3 length: 13 amino acids. The V end was cut by 7 bases, the J end by 8 bases, with 17 bases between. The CDR3 bases are TGTGCCAGCACCCCCTCCCCTGCAGTCGGCTACACCTTC. This gives the protein CASTPSPAVGYTF.

This clonotype was found a few times. The rearrangement uses TRBV4-3 and TRBJ2-5; no firm D call. V lost 1 base and J 5 bases, leaving 17 bases between the germline ends. The length of the CDR3 is 16 residues. Per the germline V gene, CDR1 is LGHNA and CDR2 is YSLEER. Here the CDR3 DNA reads TGCGCCAGCAGCCAAGCGGGCACACTGGACGGGGAGACCCAGTACTTC. Its translation: CASSQAGTLDGETQYF.

This chain uses TRBV12-3 or TRBV12-4 with TRBJ2-7; possible D gene TRBD1, 6 bases. The CDR3 sequence is 13 residues long. Trimming left V 7 bases short and J 7 bases short, with 17 bases between. Written as DNA, the CDR3 is TGTGCCAGCAACTCGGTCAGGGGTGAGGAGCAGTACTTC. Translation: CASNSVRGEEQYF.

The rearrangement joins TRBV5-1 to TRBJ2-3; TRBD1 aligns across 7 bases. The V and J ends lost 4 bases and 0 bases, in that order; junction bases with no gene match: 5. Germline loops: CDR1 SGHRS, CDR2 YFSETQ. The CDR3 length is 15 residues. The chain's CDR3 is CASSQQGFSTDTQYF. In nucleotides, the CDR3 is TGCGCCAGCAGCCAACAGGGGTTCAGCACAGATACGCAGTATTTT.

This sequence joins TRBV27 and TRBJ2-3, with D maybe TRBD1 (5 bases). V lost 5 bases, J lost 6 bases, and 18 bases lay in between. Germline V lookup: CDR1 MNHEY, CDR2 SMNVEV (reference sequence). The CDR3 has 15 amino acids. The CDR3 DNA sequence: TGTGCCAGCAGTGCGGTACAGGAATCGGCGGATACGCAGTATTTT. This encodes CASSAVQESADTQYF.

With respect to this clonotype: A read error may be the cause here, since a much bigger clone is one base away. The gene calls are TRBV7-9 and TRBJ1-2; the D gene is possibly TRBD1 (5 bases). CDR1 and CDR2 (germline): SEHNR, FQNEAQ (reference sequence). The CDR3 is made up of 15 amino acids. The germline V and J ends were trimmed by 1 base and 0 bases, with 9 bases remaining between them. CDR3 loop: CASSLERGANYGYTF. DNA for the CDR3: TGTGCCAGCAGCTTAGAACGAGGGGCTAACTATGGCTACACCTTC.

This chain uses TRBV5-1 with TRBJ2-1; the D gene is possibly TRBD2 (5 bases). The V gene's germline CDR1 is SGHRS and CDR2 YFSETQ. Trimming removed 4 bases from V and 13 bases from J, with 18 bases in between. This CDR3 contains 13 residues. In nucleotides, the CDR3 is TGCGCCAGCAGCCCACACTTTAGGGAGACCCAGTTCTTC. This translates into CASSPHFRETQFF.

In its sample, this clonotype was seen a few times. The chain employs TRBV7-9 and TRBJ1-2, with D perhaps matching TRBD1 (6 bases). The CDR3 runs 16 residues. Trimming removed 1 base from V and 6 bases from J, with 18 bases in between. Germline-derived CDR1 and CDR2 are SEHNR and FQNEAQ (reference sequence). CDR3 protein: CASSLGGARPGNGYTF. CDR3 DNA sequence: TGTGCCAGCAGCTTAGGGGGGGCCCGACCTGGGAATGGCTACACCTTC.

The rearrangement joins TRBV7-2 to TRBJ2-7; TRBD1 matches 7 bases. In germline, CDR1 is SGHTA, CDR2 FQGNSA. V trimming: 3 bases; J trimming: 5 bases; junction bases outside the gene matches: 1. The CDR3 covers 12 residues. The CDR3 DNA sequence: TGTGCCAGCAGCTTTGGGACAGACGAGCAGTACTTC. The encoded protein is CASSFGTDEQYF.

This clonotype showed up many times. The rearrangement uses TRBV4-2 and TRBJ2-1; 10 bases fit TRBD2. Germline CDR1 LGHNA, CDR2 YNFKEQ. CDR3 length: 15 amino acids. With V trimmed by 2 bases and J by 5 bases, 3 bases remained unmatched. This chain's CDR3 is CASSQSGGAHNEQFF. The CDR3 DNA follows: TGTGCCAGCAGCCAAAGCGGGGGGGCCCACAATGAGCAGTTCTTC.

V and J are TRBV6-5 and TRBJ1-1, with D unclear. The CDR3 spans 16 residues. Trimming pared 8 bases from V and 0 bases from J, leaving 19 bases between. The germline V gene encodes CDR1 MNHEY and CDR2 SVGAGI. The CDR3 DNA is TGTGCCAGCCTAAAAGTGGCTGGGCGTATGAACACTGAAGCTTTCTTT. This gives the protein CASLKVAGRMNTEAFF.

V usage is TRBV4-3 and J usage is TRBJ2-1, with D possibly being TRBD2 (6 bases). CDR1 is LGHNA, CDR2 YSLEER, per germline. There are 12 residues in the CDR3. V lost 7 bases and J lost 9, with 13 bases in between. The CDR3, as DNA: TGCGCCAGCAAGACTGTCGGGGGTGAGCAGTTCTTC. Its protein is CASKTVGGEQFF.